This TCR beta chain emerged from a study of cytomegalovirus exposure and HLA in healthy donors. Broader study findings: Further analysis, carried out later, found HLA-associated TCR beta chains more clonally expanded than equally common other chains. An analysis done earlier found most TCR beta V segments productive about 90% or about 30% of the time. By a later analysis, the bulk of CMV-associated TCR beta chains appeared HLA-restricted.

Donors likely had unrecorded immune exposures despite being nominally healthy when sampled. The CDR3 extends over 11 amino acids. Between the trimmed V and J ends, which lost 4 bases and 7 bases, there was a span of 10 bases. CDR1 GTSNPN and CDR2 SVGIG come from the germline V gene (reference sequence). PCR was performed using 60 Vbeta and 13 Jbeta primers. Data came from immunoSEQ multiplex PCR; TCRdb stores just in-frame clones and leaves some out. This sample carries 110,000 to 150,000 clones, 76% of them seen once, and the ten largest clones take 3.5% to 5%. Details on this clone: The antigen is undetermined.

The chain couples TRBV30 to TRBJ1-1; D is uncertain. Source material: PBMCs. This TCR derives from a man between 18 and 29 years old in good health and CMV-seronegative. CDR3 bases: TGTGCCTGGACCTGGCTAGGTGAAGCTTTCTTT. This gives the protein CAWTWLGEAFF.